This T cell receptor (beta chain) was sequenced for a study of T cells after yellow fever vaccination. The germline V gene encodes CDR1 SEHNR and CDR2 FQNEAQ (reference sequence). V dropped 5 bases and J dropped 5 bases, with 16 bases sitting between them. The CDR3 totals 14 residues. One entry per CDR3 protein results from TCRdb running MiXCR on the 5' RACE reads. The data show approximately 300,000 distinct CDR3 sequences, approximately 7% seen once. V and J are TRBV7-9 and TRBJ2-7, with D possibly called TRBD1 or TRBD2 (5 bases each). The clonotype originates from a young man who received the YFV17D yellow fever vaccine. The starting material was PBMCs, obtained about 41 days after the first yellow fever vaccination. CDR3 nucleotides: TGTGCCAGCAGCCCTTCGGCAGGGAGCAACGAGCAGTACGTC. Protein sequence: CASSPSAGSNEQYV.